What follows is one T cell receptor (beta chain) and its context. Using immunoSEQ multiplex PCR, the repertoire was profiled, and TCRdb retains in-frame clones only, with some absent. The table includes about 82,000 clones, 80% to 85% detected once. These data belong to a study of blood T cell repertoires in COVID-19. Background on the study: The origin of the acute and convalescent COVID-19 samples was the United States, Italy and Spain.

The CDR3 is made up of 15 amino acids. The germline V gene encodes CDR1 SGHAT and CDR2 FQNNGV. Between the trimmed V and J ends, which lost 4 bases and 3 bases, there was a span of 16 bases. The sample comprised peripheral blood. This chain uses TRBV11-2 with TRBJ2-7; the D gene is possibly TRBD2 (5 bases). The clonotype comes from a man older than 75 with acute or convalescent COVID-19. The CDR3 reads CASSYLIGSLYEQYF. DNA of the CDR3: TGTGCCAGCAGCTACCTTATTGGGAGCCTCTACGAGCAGTACTTC.